The 27 T cell receptor beta chains given below trace back to one sample, sequenced in a study of Graves' ophthalmopathy and Graves' hyperthyroidism (dated by TCRdb to the late 2010s). Sequencing used an Illumina HiSeq 2000. For repertoire sequencing, TCR beta CDR3 regions were amplified from RNA transcripts. A first-round RT-PCR used HTBI primers with the Qiagen OneStep RT-PCR kit, followed by a second-round multiplex PCR, size selection and purification. TCRdb reprocessed the public reads (quality trimming at Q25 with fastp, clone calling with MiXCR) and kept in-frame beta chains. All rows with the same CDR3 protein become a single entry with the most common DNA and genes. The sample table records over a million distinct CDR3 sequences; 35% to 45% of these occur just once. The ten biggest clones cover 11% of the sample. Sequencing input: peripheral blood or thyroid tissue (not recorded which). The receptors originated from an adult man with Graves' hyperthyroidism.

The V gene is TRBV20-1, the J gene TRBJ1-5; no clear D. V was clipped by 0 bases and J by 4 bases, with 13 bases between them. The CDR3 covers 15 residues. The V gene's germline CDR1 is DFQATT and CDR2 SNEGSKA (reference sequence). CDR3 bases: TGCAGTGCTAGAGATAGCGTCAGCCAGAATCAGCCCCAGCATTTT. It encodes CSARDSVSQNQPQHF.

At least ten counts were recorded for this clonotype. J is TRBJ2-7 and V is TRBV20-1; no firm D call. The length of the CDR3 is 14 residues. CDR1 is DFQATT, CDR2 SNEGSKA, per germline (reference sequence). Trimming removed 6 bases from V and 7 bases from J, with 22 bases in between. This CDR3 is CSARVPAPVGEQYF. CDR3 nucleotide sequence: TGCAGTGCACGTGTCCCCGCCCCTGTGGGAGAGCAGTACTTC.

There are many counts of this clonotype. The chain combines TRBV25-1 with TRBJ2-5, with unresolved D. Trimming cost V 3 bases and J 3 bases, with 5 bases left between them. The length of the CDR3 is 12 residues. In germline, CDR1 is MGHDK, CDR2 SYGVNS. The CDR3 nucleotides read TGTGCCAGCAGTGAGAGAAAAGAGACCCAGTACTTC. This encodes CASSERKETQYF.

About this clonotype itself: A read error may produce the germline difference seen at one junction end. The genes are TRBV20-1 and TRBJ1-2, with D tentatively TRBD1 (6 bases). Germline loops: CDR1 DFQATT, CDR2 SNEGSKA (reference sequence). The CDR3 contains 10 residues. CDR3 in DNA: TGCAGTGCTGGATCCGGGGGCTGCACCTTC. It translates to CSAGSGGCTF.

In this sample, this clonotype turned up once. V usage is TRBV10-2 and J usage is TRBJ2-5; D may be TRBD2 (5 bases). CDR3 size: 17 residues. Trimming left V 3 bases short and J 5 bases short, with 22 bases between. Germline V gene sequence: CDR1 WSHSY, CDR2 SAAADI. The CDR3 DNA is TGCGCCAGCAGTGATGTCCCTGCAGGAGTTGGGGAGGAGACCCAGTACTTC. Protein product: CASSDVPAGVGEETQYF.

The V gene is TRBV13, the J gene TRBJ2-7; 9 nucleotides align to TRBD2. The junction had 8 bases not matched to a gene; V was cut back by 3 bases and J by 2 bases. The CDR3 extends over 16 amino acids. CDR1 is PRHDT, CDR2 FYEKMQ, per germline (reference sequence). The CDR3 reads CASSLAGGTLTYEQYF. CDR3 DNA: TGTGCCAGCAGCTTGGCGGGGGGGACATTGACCTACGAGCAGTACTTC. Full variable domain (outside the CDR3, taken from reference TRBV13 and TRBJ2-7): AAGVIQSPRHLIKEKRETATLKCYPIPRHDTVYWYQQGPGQDPQFLISFYEKMQSDKGSIPDRFSAQQFSDYHSELNMSSLELGDSALYFCASSLAGGTLTYEQYFGPGTRLTVT.

This clonotype was counted ten times or more. The chain joins TRBV29-1 to TRBJ1-1; 7 bases are a match to TRBD1. V was pared by 3 bases and J by 5 bases, with 6 bases of the junction left unmatched. Germline CDR1 SQVTM, CDR2 ANQGSEA. The CDR3 length is 13 residues. CDR3 in DNA: TGCAGCGTTGATGACAGGGTTACGACTGAAGCTTTCTTT. It is translated as CSVDDRVTTEAFF.

Turning to this clonotype: This may be a read error, as it is one base from a much larger clone. The chain has TRBV7-3 and TRBJ2-7; 8 nucleotides match TRBD2. Per the germline V gene, CDR1 is SGHTA and CDR2 is FQGTGA. Trimming took 6 bases from V and 5 from J; bases not matched to a gene: 9. CDR3 size: 14 residues. CDR3 nucleotides: TGTGCCAGCAGTTCCGGGACTAGAATAGACGAGCAGTACTTC. This translates into CASSSGTRIDEQYF.

This clonotype was seen repeatedly, ten times or more. Germline and junction disagree at one end, which may indicate a read error. The chain uses TRBV7-9 and TRBJ1-2; TRBD1 is a possible D gene (5 bases). This CDR3 is built from 12 residues. Germline loops: CDR1 SEHNR, CDR2 FQNEAQ (reference sequence). The CDR3 DNA reads TGTGCCAGCAGAGGAGCTTCGGAACAGGCCGTCTTC. As protein: CASRGASEQAVF.

This clonotype came up a few times. The chain combines TRBV20-1 with TRBJ2-5, with D perhaps matching TRBD1 (8 bases). The CDR3 has 16 amino acids. The germline V gene has CDR1 DFQATT and CDR2 SNEGSKA (reference sequence). The CDR3 protein is CSIEDRAGEGDETQYF. The DNA of the CDR3 is TGCAGCATCGAGGACAGGGCGGGGGAGGGGGATGAGACCCAGTACTTC.

This clonotype appeared many times. This sequence joins TRBV29-1 and TRBJ2-7; D unresolved. The V gene lost 5 bases and the J gene lost 0 bases, with 14 bases spanning the gap. The CDR3 consists of 14 residues. The germline gives CDR1 SQVTM, CDR2 ANQGSEA. CDR3 sequence reads: CSVQTGGTSYEQYF. CDR3 coding DNA: TGCAGCGTTCAAACTGGCGGCACCTCCTACGAGCAGTACTTC.

This clonotype was seen a few times. V usage is TRBV7-8 and J usage is TRBJ2-2; 9 positions match TRBD2. Germline V lookup: CDR1 SGHVS, CDR2 FQNEAQ. This CDR3 is 14 amino acids long. The V gene end was trimmed by 5 bases and the J gene end by 8 bases; junction bases not matched to a gene: 6. The DNA for the CDR3 is TGTGCCAGCAGCCCCGGGACTAGCCCAGGGGAGCTGTTTTTT. It is translated as CASSPGTSPGELFF.

This clonotype was recorded once. The CDR3 is CASSEVVLGGSRSPLHF. CDR3 coding DNA: TGTGCCAGCAGTGAAGTTGTATTAGGGGGCTCGCGGTCACCCCTCCACTTT. The J gene is TRBJ1-6, the V gene TRBV2; 7 bases fit TRBD1. CDR3 length: 17 residues. From germline, CDR1 is SNHLY and CDR2 FYNNEI. V shed 1 base, J shed 10 bases, and the junction held 13 bases outside the gene matches.

Details on this clonotype: A single base separates this from a much larger clone, so it may be a read error. V and J are TRBV20-1 and TRBJ1-5; no clear D. The CDR3 loop spans 15 amino acids. The germline CDR1 and CDR2 sequences are DFQATT and SNEGSKA (reference sequence). CDR3 bases: TGCGGTGCTAAATTGACACTAGGTAGCAATCAGCCCCAGCATTTT. Translation: CGAKLTLGSNQPQHF.

The chain employs TRBV6-2 or TRBV6-3 and TRBJ1-5; D is uncertain. CDR1 and CDR2 (germline): MNHEY, SVGEGT. The CDR3 spans 12 residues. Trimming took off 5 bases at V and 5 bases at J, with 7 bases between the two ends. CDR3 region: CASSQWYQPQHF. The CDR3 bases are TGTGCCAGCAGTCAGTGGTATCAGCCCCAGCATTTT.

This sequence joins TRBV2 and TRBJ2-2; D remains unclear. The CDR3 is made up of 14 amino acids. Looked up from germline, CDR1 is SNHLY and CDR2 is FYNNEI. Between the trimmed V and J ends, which lost 6 bases and 4 bases, there was a span of 12 bases. As DNA, the CDR3 is TGTGCCAGCAGACAACAGACGAGCACCGGGGAGCTGTTTTTT. Translated: CASRQQTSTGELFF. The entire variable domain, with the rest obtained from reference TRBV2 and TRBJ2-2, is as follows: EPEVTQTPSHQVTQMGQEVILRCVPISNHLYFYWYRQILGQKVEFLVSFYNNEISEKSEIFDDQFSVERPDGSNFTLKIRSTKLEDSAMYFCASRQQTSTGELFFGEGSRLTVL.

This clonotype occurred a few times. The chain couples TRBV6-5 to TRBJ1-4; possibly TRBD1 for D (5 bases). Germline loops: CDR1 MNHEY, CDR2 SVGAGI. This CDR3 has 17 residues. Trimming stripped 0 bases from V and 3 bases from J, with 14 bases between. CDR3 protein: CASSYSIPGGANEKLFF. CDR3 nucleotide sequence: TGTGCCAGCAGTTACTCGATACCGGGGGGAGCTAATGAAAAACTGTTTTTT.

The V and J genes are TRBV19 and TRBJ1-5; no definite D call. Germline CDR1 LNHDA, CDR2 SQIVND (reference sequence). Trimming shortened V by 8 bases and J by 3 bases, and 14 bases separated the two germline ends. CDR3 length: 14 residues. The CDR3 region is CASAEVSLNQPQHF. The CDR3, as DNA: TGTGCCAGTGCTGAGGTGAGCCTCAATCAGCCCCAGCATTTT.

V is TRBV25-1 and J is TRBJ2-7, with a weak D call TRBD2 (5 bases). V was clipped by 1 base and J by 5 bases, with 15 bases between them. In germline, CDR1 is MGHDK, CDR2 SYGVNS. The CDR3 has 15 residues. The CDR3 DNA is TGTGCCAGCAGTGAATCCTTTGGAGGCCAAAACGAGCAGTACTTC. Residues: CASSESFGGQNEQYF.

This clonotype occurred once. This may arise from a read error, as a much more abundant clone is one base away. V usage is TRBV12-3 or TRBV12-4 and J usage is TRBJ2-7; TRBD2 is a possible D gene (6 bases). This CDR3 spans 15 amino acids. Trimming cost V 5 bases and J 2 bases, with 16 bases left between them. As DNA, the CDR3 is TGTGCCAGCAGTCCTACCGGGACTCCACCCTACGAGCAGTACTTC. It codes for CASSPTGTPPYEQYF.

This clonotype was observed many times. This chain connects TRBV9 to TRBJ1-1; no clear D gene. The germline V and J ends were trimmed by 4 bases and 4 bases, with 11 bases remaining between them. Germline CDR1 reads SGDLS; CDR2 reads YYNGEE. The CDR3 contains 13 residues. This CDR3 is CASSPHHGTEAFF. CDR3 DNA sequence: TGTGCCAGCAGCCCCCATCATGGCACTGAAGCTTTCTTT.

This clonotype was observed at least ten times. J is TRBJ2-5 and V is TRBV19; no definite D call. Germline V gives CDR1 LNHDA, CDR2 SQIVND (reference sequence). The V end was cut by 6 bases, the J end by 5 bases, with 16 bases between. The CDR3 is 14 amino acids. Written as DNA, the CDR3 is TGTGCCAGTAGGTACGACGCGCCCGGGGAGACCCAGTACTTC. It encodes CASRYDAPGETQYF.

This clonotype was counted many times. The V gene is TRBV10-3, the J gene TRBJ2-6; D is perhaps TRBD1 (6 bases). Germline CDR1 is ENHRY and CDR2 is SYGVKD. The CDR3 loop spans 16 amino acids. Trimming stripped 4 bases from V and 1 base from J, with 11 bases between. The CDR3 region is CAISGRTGSGANVLTF. As DNA, the CDR3 is TGTGCCATCAGTGGAAGAACAGGGTCTGGGGCCAACGTCCTGACTTTC.

This clonotype showed up just a few times. The chain combines TRBV29-1 with TRBJ2-2; 9 bases are a match to TRBD2. The V segment lost 0 bases and the J segment 1 base; nucleotides outside the gene matches: 12. The CDR3 loop spans 19 amino acids. CDR1 and CDR2 (germline): SQVTM, ANQGSEA. CDR3 nucleotides: TGCAGCGTTGAAGATCGAGTCTTAAGAGCGGGAGGGAACACCGGGGAGCTGTTTTTT. Translation gives CSVEDRVLRAGGNTGELFF.

The chain combines TRBV20-1 with TRBJ1-4; D unclear. Germline V gene data show CDR1 as DFQATT and CDR2 as SNEGSKA (reference sequence). The V end was cut by 5 bases, the J end by 7 bases, with 14 bases between. This CDR3 spans 13 amino acids. The CDR3 spells CSALDPLSEKLFF. The CDR3 bases are TGCAGTGCTCTTGACCCCCTGAGTGAAAAACTGTTTTTT.

This clonotype was found many times. V and J are TRBV9 and TRBJ2-5; D remains ambiguous. Germline lookup yields CDR1 SGDLS and CDR2 YYNGEE. Trimming removed 3 bases from V and 1 base from J, with 10 bases in between. This CDR3 region has 14 residues. CDR3 nucleotide sequence: TGTGCCAGCAGCGAGAGGACGGCCCAAGAGACCCAGTACTTC. This translates into CASSERTAQETQYF.

The rearrangement joins TRBV7-8 to TRBJ1-6; D is perhaps TRBD1 (5 bases). The CDR3 contains 15 residues. Germline V gene sequence: CDR1 SGHVS, CDR2 FQNEAQ. Trimming left V 4 bases short and J 8 bases short, with 15 bases between. CDR3 nucleotide sequence: TGTGCCAGCAGCTCGGAGGCAGGGCCTTATTCACCCCTCCACTTT. Its translation: CASSSEAGPYSPLHF.